The text below deals with one TCR beta chain. The antigen remains unidentified. Measured with immunoSEQ multiplex PCR; TCRdb has only the in-frame clones, and not every one. The data hold about 39,000 clones, with roughly 80% observed a single time. Time point here: week 11, during vaccination. A single vaccine dose contained 300 ug of mutant IDH1 20-mer peptide, and topical imiquimod was used with it. Every donor had a new WHO grade 3 or 4 astrocytoma that was IDH1-mutant, with loss of nuclear ATRX. V lost 5 bases to trimming and J lost 12 bases, with 14 bases between them. The CDR3 sequence is 12 residues long. Germline CDR1 is SGHVS and CDR2 is FQNEAQ. The data are from a study of a mutant IDH1 vaccine in newly diagnosed glioma. Looking at the study overall: Investigators started vaccination 4-6 weeks after radiotherapy alone, or with temozolomide cycles. Therapy received beforehand was radiotherapy, temozolomide, or both, with most patients given both. Overall study findings and caveats: Changes in top peripheral clonotypes did not appear linked to pseudoprogression.

The starting material was peripheral blood mononuclear cells (PBMCs), obtained from a glioma patient whose treatment included an IDH1 peptide vaccine. This sequence originates from a woman under 40 with glioma. Some clones in this sample may be carry-over from other donors' samples. The V gene is TRBV7-8, the J gene TRBJ2-1; no clear D gene. The CDR3: CASSPHSYWQFF. In DNA form, the CDR3 reads TGTGCCAGCAGCCCCCACTCCTATTGGCAGTTCTTC.